These 4 T cell receptor beta chains share one sample of origin, sequenced in a study of blood T cell repertoires in COVID-19. Sequenced by immunoSEQ multiplex PCR; TCRdb stores in-frame clones only, minus some. The table has around 250,000 clones, around 83% seen once. Sequencing used peripheral blood. Source of these receptors: a man aged 35 to 55 with active or convalescent COVID-19.

The chain carries TRBV19 and TRBJ2-7; the D gene is possibly TRBD2 (5 bases). The CDR3 totals 15 residues. Trimming removed 2 bases at V and 3 bases at J, with 14 bases between. CDR1 LNHDA and CDR2 SQIVND come from the germline V gene (reference sequence). CDR3 region: CASSISLRAFYEQYF. The CDR3 DNA follows: TGTGCCAGTAGTATAAGTCTGCGGGCCTTCTACGAGCAGTACTTC.

The table lists this clone with a count of one. The chain recombines TRBV3-1 (or the pseudogene TRBV3-2) with TRBJ1-1; weak D call: TRBD1 (5 bases). Germline V gene data show CDR1 as LGHDT and CDR2 as YNNKEL (reference sequence). V lost 0 bases to trimming and J lost 6 bases, with 11 bases between them. The CDR3 length is 14 residues. CDR3 sequence: CASSQEGGRPEAFF. CDR3 nucleotide sequence: TGTGCCAGCAGCCAAGAGGGGGGGAGGCCTGAAGCTTTCTTT.

The chain recombines TRBV5-1 with TRBJ1-1, with D perhaps TRBD1 (5 bases). Trimming shortened V by 0 bases and J by 7 bases, and 19 bases separated the two germline ends. This CDR3 spans 16 amino acids. Per the germline V gene, CDR1 is SGHRS and CDR2 is YFSETQ. The CDR3 loop is CASSLATFRDSGEAFF. CDR3 nucleotides: TGCGCCAGCAGCTTGGCTACGTTTCGGGACTCCGGTGAAGCTTTCTTT.

The chain recombines TRBV7-9 with TRBJ2-1; TRBD2 agrees at 10 bases. J gave up 6 bases and V 6 bases, and 8 bases lay outside the gene matches. CDR3 length: 15 residues. Germline lookup yields CDR1 SEHNR and CDR2 FQNEAQ (reference sequence). CDR3 DNA sequence: TGTGCCAGCAGGTCAGCGGGAGGGCCAGGCAATGAGCAGTTCTTC. It specifies CASRSAGGPGNEQFF.